This T cell receptor (beta chain) originates from a study of shared clonotypes between healthy human individuals (dated by TCRdb to the early 2020s). The study in broad terms: A couple of women and a few men aged 18 to 49 years were included in the cohort. For each donor, CD4 naive and CD4 memory were each given three plates, CD8 naive was given two plates, and CD8 memory was given one plate. Per donor, leukapheresis produced somewhere between about 0.9 and 10 billion PBMCs. To estimate repertoire size and how much clonotypes are shared between individuals, the study performed deep sequencing of blood TCR repertoires from roughly five healthy adults. To increase sequencing depth and limit assay-specific biases, TCR repertoire library preparation and sequencing were carried out by different laboratories using diverse techniques. General findings and caveats noted by the study authors: Because the study included a small number of donors, the genetic and exposure-history diversity represented was limited. Compared with non-shared clonotypes, the clonotypes found in all four sorted-subset donors had higher generation probabilities. Naive subsets generally had larger estimated clonotype richness than memory subsets. Pairwise subsampling led to the expectation that sequencing depth would affect the degree of clonotype sharing among donors. Even with the large sequencing depth, rarefaction of the sorted-subset datasets indicated that sequencing was incomplete. Across four donors, approximately 4.6% of naive CD4, around 3.5% of naive CD8, about 2.3% of memory CD4, and about 0.44% of memory CD8 clonotypes were shared. Sampling was restricted to blood, and TCR repertoires in tissues likely differ from the TCR repertoires found in blood.

The donors were healthy, HIV-negative adults with no recently reported acute infections or vaccinations. Every donor was a Caucasian adult residing in Nashville, Tennessee, USA. CD4+ T cells were enriched by magnetic negative selection, after which naive cells were positively selected on CD45RA and the negative fraction was taken as the memory subset. Blood was collected by leukapheresis, and PBMCs were isolated by Ficoll-Histopaque density gradient centrifugation and then cryopreserved in liquid nitrogen vapor phase. Analytical flow cytometry was used to check the purity and quantity of every magnetically sorted T cell population. Genomic DNA was isolated from every sorted fraction and measured by UV absorbance on a Nanodrop 2000c. As to this clone: The clone's antigen remains unknown. There are no base qualities to consult, and no much larger clone falls within one base.

Using the deep immunoSEQ assay, multiplex PCR amplified TCR CDR3 regions from genomic DNA. Genomic DNA extracted from each cell subset was distributed evenly over all wells of several immunoSEQ 96-well plates, and each plate served as one replicate. For sorted subsets, roughly 200 ng genomic DNA, equal to 30,000 or so T cell genomes, was loaded into each replicate PCR. Purified libraries were measured with a Qubit 3.0 fluorometer, size-checked on a Bioanalyzer 2100, and measured again with the KAPA Library Quantification kit. Every immunoSEQ 96-well plate was sequenced on a separate single-read 150-cycle Illumina NextSeq 550 flow cell. Per the original workflow: Because the immunoSEQ output held only junctional sequences and lacked quality scores, the filtering could not match the filtering applied to full-length reads. Sequences were annotated with PyIR, a Python wrapper for IgBLAST v1.9, using IMGT germline references to assign V/J genes and CDR3. Reads were removed for weak V/J assignments (E-value above 1e-6), missing CDR3, stop codons, out-of-frame junctions, or ambiguous translated residues. A V3J clonotype was defined by an identical inferred V gene, J gene, and CDR3 amino acid sequence. The percentage overlap between two repertoires was calculated by dividing the number of shared unique clonotypes by the size of the smaller repertoire. Repertoire richness was assessed with RTK rarefaction, the Chao1 estimator, and Recon v2.1 estimates of unobserved clonotypes. Generation probabilities for all TCRbeta clonotypes obtained by the gDNA method from a handful of donors were computed using OLGA. Not all clones reach the TCRdb copy of this immuneACCESS table, which keeps in-frame sequences only. Checked studies attribute under half of the gap to unresolved V genes and leave the rest unexplained. V and J calls and clone size come straight from that table; D and trimming were deduced from the DNA. This sample holds 2 million to 2.5 million clones; 85% to 95% were observed only once. Under 0.45% of the sample lies in the top ten.

The CDR1 and CDR2 encoded by the germline V gene are SGHRS and YFSETQ. V sheds 1 base and J sheds 5 bases, leaving 7 bases between their ends. From cysteine to phenylalanine, the CDR3 is 12 amino acids long. Only the CDR3 DNA stays, 36 bases, in frame from base 1. The chain is assembled from TRBV5-1 and TRBJ2-7, with the D segment identity uncertain. Sample: naive CD4+ T cells from PBMCs. The cell subset or site tag for this specimen amounts to: CD45RA+ positively selected. The TCR sequence derives from a man aged 18 to 30 in good health. Some clones in this sample may be carry-over from other donors' samples. The nucleotide sequence is given as TGCGCCAGCAGCTTGAGTAGGGACGAGCAGTACTTC. This sequence encodes CASSLSRDEQYF.